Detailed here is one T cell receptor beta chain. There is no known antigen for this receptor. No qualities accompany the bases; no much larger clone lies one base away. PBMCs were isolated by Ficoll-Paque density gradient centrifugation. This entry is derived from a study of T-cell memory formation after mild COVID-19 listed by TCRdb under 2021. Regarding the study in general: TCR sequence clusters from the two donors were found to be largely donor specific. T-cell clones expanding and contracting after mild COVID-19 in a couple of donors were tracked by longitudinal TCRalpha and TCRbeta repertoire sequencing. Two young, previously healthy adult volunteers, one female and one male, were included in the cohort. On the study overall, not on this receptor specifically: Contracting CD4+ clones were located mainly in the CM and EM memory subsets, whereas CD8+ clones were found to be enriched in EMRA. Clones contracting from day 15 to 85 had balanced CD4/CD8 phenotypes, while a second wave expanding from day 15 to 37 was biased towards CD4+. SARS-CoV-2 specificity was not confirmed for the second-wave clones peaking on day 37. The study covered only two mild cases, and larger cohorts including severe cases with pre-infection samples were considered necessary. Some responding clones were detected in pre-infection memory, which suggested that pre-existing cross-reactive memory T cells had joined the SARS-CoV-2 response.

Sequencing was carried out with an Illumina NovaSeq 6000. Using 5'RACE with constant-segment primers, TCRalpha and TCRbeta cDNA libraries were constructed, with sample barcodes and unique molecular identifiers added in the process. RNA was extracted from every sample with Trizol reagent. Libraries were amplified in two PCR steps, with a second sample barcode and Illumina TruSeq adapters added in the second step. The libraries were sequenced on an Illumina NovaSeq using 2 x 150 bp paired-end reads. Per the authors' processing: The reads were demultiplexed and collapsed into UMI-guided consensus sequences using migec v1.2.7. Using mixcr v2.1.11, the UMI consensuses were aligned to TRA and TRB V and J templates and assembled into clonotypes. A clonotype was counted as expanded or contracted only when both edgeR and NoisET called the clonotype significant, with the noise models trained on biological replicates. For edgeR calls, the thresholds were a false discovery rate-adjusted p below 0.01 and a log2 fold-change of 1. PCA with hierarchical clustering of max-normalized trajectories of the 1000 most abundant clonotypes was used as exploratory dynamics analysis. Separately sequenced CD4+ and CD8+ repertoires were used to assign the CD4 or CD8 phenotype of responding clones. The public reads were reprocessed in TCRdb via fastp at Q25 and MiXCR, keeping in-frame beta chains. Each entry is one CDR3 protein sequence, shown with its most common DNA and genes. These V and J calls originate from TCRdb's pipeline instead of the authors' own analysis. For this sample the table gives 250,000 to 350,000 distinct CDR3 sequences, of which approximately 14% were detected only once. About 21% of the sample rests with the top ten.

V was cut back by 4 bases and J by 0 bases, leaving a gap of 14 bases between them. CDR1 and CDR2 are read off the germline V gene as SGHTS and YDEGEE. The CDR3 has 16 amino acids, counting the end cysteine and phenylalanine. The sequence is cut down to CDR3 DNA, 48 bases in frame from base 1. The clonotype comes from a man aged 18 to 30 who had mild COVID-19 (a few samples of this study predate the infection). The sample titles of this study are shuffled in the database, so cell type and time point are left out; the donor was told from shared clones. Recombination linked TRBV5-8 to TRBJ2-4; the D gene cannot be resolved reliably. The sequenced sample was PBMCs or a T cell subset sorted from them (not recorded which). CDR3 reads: CASSVRDTPAKNIQYF. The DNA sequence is TGTGCCAGCAGCGTTCGAGACACTCCAGCCAAAAACATTCAGTACTTC. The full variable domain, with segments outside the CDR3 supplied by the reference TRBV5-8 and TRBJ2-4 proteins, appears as EAGVTQSPTHLIKTRGQQATLRCSPISGHTSVYWYQQALGLGLQFLLWYDEGEERNRGNFPPRFSGRQFPNYSSELNVNALELEDSALYLCASSVRDTPAKNIQYFGAGTRLSVL.